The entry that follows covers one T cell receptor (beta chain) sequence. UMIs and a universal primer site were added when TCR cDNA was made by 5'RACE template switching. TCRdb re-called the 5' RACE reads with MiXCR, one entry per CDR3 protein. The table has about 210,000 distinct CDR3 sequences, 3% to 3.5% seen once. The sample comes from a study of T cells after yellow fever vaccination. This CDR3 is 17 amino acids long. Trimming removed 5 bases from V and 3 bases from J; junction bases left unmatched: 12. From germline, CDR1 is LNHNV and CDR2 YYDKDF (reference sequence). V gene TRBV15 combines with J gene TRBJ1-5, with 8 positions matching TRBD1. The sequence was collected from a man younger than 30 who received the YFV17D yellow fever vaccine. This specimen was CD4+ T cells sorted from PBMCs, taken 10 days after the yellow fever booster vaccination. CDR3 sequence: CATSPDRAGRNNQPQHF. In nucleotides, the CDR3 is TGTGCCACCAGCCCGGACAGGGCTGGACGGAACAATCAGCCCCAGCATTTT.